The 8 T cell receptor beta chains reported below all come from one sample, sequenced in a study of T cells in Graves' hyperthyroidism and ophthalmopathy. The source material, RNA transcripts, was used to amplify TCR beta CDR3 regions. Initially, a first-round RT-PCR of the TCR CDR3 employed the HTBI primer set. TCRdb fed the multiplex PCR reads into MiXCR, producing one record per CDR3 protein. The repertoire holds about 380,000 distinct CDR3 sequences, about 14% seen once, with 15% to 20% in the top ten. Sequencing input: blood. These TCRs come from a woman aged 25 to 39 with Graves' ophthalmopathy.

This clonotype was observed a handful of times. The chain joins TRBV29-1 to TRBJ2-3; 10 bases line up with TRBD2. This CDR3 comprises 12 residues. Per germline, CDR1 SQVTM and CDR2 ANQGSEA. Trimming took 0 bases from V and 9 from J; bases not matched to a gene: 0. CDR3 amino acids: CSVEELAGTQYF. The CDR3 nucleotides are TGCAGCGTTGAAGAACTAGCGGGGACGCAGTATTTT.

This clonotype was detected many times. The rearrangement joins TRBV2 to TRBJ2-7; D possibly corresponds to TRBD1 (6 bases). V lost 11 bases to trimming and J lost 2 bases, with 16 bases between them. CDR1 SNHLY and CDR2 FYNNEI come from the germline V gene. The CDR3 extends over 13 amino acids. CDR3 in amino acids: CAVNKQGPYEQYF. CDR3 nucleotides: TGTGCCGTAAACAAACAGGGTCCCTACGAGCAGTACTTC. The variable domain in full, with the rest retrieved from reference TRBV2 and TRBJ2-7, is EPEVTQTPSHQVTQMGQEVILRCVPISNHLYFYWYRQILGQKVEFLVSFYNNEISEKSEIFDDQFSVERPDGSNFTLKIRSTKLEDSAMYFCAVNKQGPYEQYFGPGTRLTVT.

This clonotype was counted only a few times. The chain carries TRBV10-3 and TRBJ1-2; tentative D call: TRBD1 (6 bases). Trimming took off 6 bases at V and 6 bases at J, with 23 bases between the two ends. Per the germline V gene, CDR1 is ENHRY and CDR2 is SYGVKD. CDR3 length: 16 residues. This CDR3 reads CAIRTGQILGYDGYTF. The CDR3 region has the DNA TGTGCCATCAGAACGGGACAAATACTTGGCTATGATGGCTACACCTTC.

The V and J genes are TRBV30 and TRBJ2-7; 15 bases match TRBD2. The J segment lost 5 bases and the V segment lost 1 base, leaving 12 bases of the junction unmatched. The CDR3 is 18 residues long. In germline, CDR1 is GTSNPN, CDR2 SVGIG (reference sequence). The CDR3 sequence is CAWSDVPGLAGGRDEQYF. In DNA form, the CDR3 reads TGTGCCTGGAGTGATGTCCCGGGACTAGCGGGAGGTAGGGACGAGCAGTACTTC.

This clonotype was observed a few times. This chain joins TRBV6-2 or TRBV6-3 and TRBJ2-1; perhaps TRBD2 as D (7 bases). V was clipped by 7 bases and J by 0 bases, with 22 bases between them. CDR3 size: 18 residues. Germline CDR1 is MNHEY and CDR2 is SVGEGT. The CDR3 nucleotides are TGTGCCAGCAATCAAAGGGGGGGAGCGGGGAGCTCCTACAATGAGCAGTTCTTC. Amino acids: CASNQRGGAGSSYNEQFF.

The table lists this clonotype with many counts. The V gene is TRBV11-2, the J gene TRBJ2-3; 9 bases align to TRBD1. Germline CDR1 reads SGHAT; CDR2 reads FQNNGV. J lost 3 bases, V lost 5 bases, and 6 bases had no gene match. This CDR3 contains 15 residues. The CDR3 here is CASSQDRGGTDTQYF. Here the CDR3 DNA reads TGTGCCAGCAGCCAGGACAGGGGAGGGACAGATACGCAGTATTTT.

This clonotype appeared many times. This rearrangement joins TRBV27 to TRBJ2-2; D perhaps matches TRBD1 (6 bases). Germline V gene sequence: CDR1 MNHEY, CDR2 SMNVEV (reference sequence). V was clipped by 5 bases and J by 1 base, with 11 bases between them. This CDR3 has 15 residues. DNA for the CDR3: TGTGCCAGCAGTAAACCGGGACAGAACACCGGGGAGCTGTTTTTT. The encoded protein is CASSKPGQNTGELFF.

This clonotype was recorded many times. V usage is TRBV28 and J usage is TRBJ1-1, with no clear D. CDR1 and CDR2 (germline): MDHEN, SYDVKM. There are 15 residues in the CDR3. V was shortened by 5 bases and J by 1 base, with 14 bases between the two germline ends. DNA for the CDR3: TGTGCCAGCAGTCCCCCCTCGACGGAGAACACTGAAGCTTTCTTT. Residues: CASSPPSTENTEAFF.